Listed below are T cell receptor beta chains from one sample, sequenced in a study of glioma-infiltrating T cells after dendritic cell vaccination. Assay: immunoSEQ multiplex PCR; the TCRdb copy retains only in-frame clones and omits some. This table has about 38,000 clones, approximately 84% appearing once. The sequencing here drew on blood, taken before dendritic cell vaccination. Receptors were obtained from a human donor with glioblastoma. CDR3s include the opening cysteine and the closing phenylalanine or tryptophan. The D gene is left open where the match is weak. Size tells how often a clone was seen (once, few, many) or the class of an expanded clone, and some rows leave it out.

size: NA; V: TRBV5-1; D: TRBD2; J: TRBJ2-5; DNA: TGCGCCAGCAGCTTTGTTAGCGGGGTTCAAGAGACCCAGTACTTC; CDR3: CASSFVSGVQETQYF
size: NA; V: TRBV30; D: NA; J: TRBJ1-1; DNA: TGTGCCTGGAGGCCACTGATTGAAGCTTTCTTT; CDR3: CAWRPLIEAFF
size: NA; V: TRBV27; D: TRBD2; J: TRBJ2-2; DNA: TGTGCCACACGGACTAGCGGGAATGTTGGTACCGGGGAGCTGTTTTTT; CDR3: CATRTSGNVGTGELFF
size: NA; V: TRBV5-5; D: NA; J: TRBJ1-2; DNA: TGTGCCAGCAGCTATGGGGATACAGGGCATGGCTACACCTTC; CDR3: CASSYGDTGHGYTF
size: NA; V: TRBV2; D: TRBD2; J: TRBJ2-2; DNA: TGTGCCAGCAGTGAATTAGCGGGGGGGACCGGGGAGCTGTTTTTT; CDR3: CASSELAGGTGELFF
size: NA; V: TRBV6-4; D: NA; J: TRBJ1-6; DNA: TGTGCCAGCAGTGATTGGGGCATTCGGCCTCCCCGTCCGTCCAATTCACCCCTCCACTTT; CDR3: CASSDWGIRPPRPSNSPLHF
size: NA; V: TRBV5-4; D: TRBD1; J: TRBJ2-2; DNA: TGTGCCAGCAGCTTGGACAGGGGGCGTTACACCGGGGAGCTGTTTTTT; CDR3: CASSLDRGRYTGELFF
size: few; V: TRBV14; D: NA; J: TRBJ1-6; DNA: TGTGCCAGCAGCCAAGGAGGGTTCGGGAATTCACCCCTCCACTTT; CDR3: CASSQGGFGNSPLHF
size: NA; V: TRBV6-5; D: NA; J: TRBJ1-2; DNA: TGTGCCAGCAGTTACTCTTTCAGTCAAGCTAACTATGGCTACACCTTC; CDR3: CASSYSFSQANYGYTF
size: NA; V: TRBV5-1; D: TRBD1; J: TRBJ2-5; DNA: TGCGCCAGCAGCCTCGGGACAGGGGCGGAGACCCAGTACTTC; CDR3: CASSLGTGAETQYF
size: NA; V: TRBV7-2; D: NA; J: TRBJ1-2; DNA: TGTGCCAGCAGCTTGTCATCTACTCGGGGGGGGGCAGTCAATGGCTACACCTTC; CDR3: CASSLSSTRGGAVNGYTF
size: NA; V: TRBV28; D: TRBD1; J: TRBJ1-6; DNA: TGTGCCAGCAGCCGAACCGACAGGGATAATTCACCCCTCCACTTT; CDR3: CASSRTDRDNSPLHF
size: NA; V: TRBV27; D: NA; J: TRBJ2-1; DNA: TGTGCCAGCAGTTTATCATATGGGAGCCGGTGGGGTGTCTCCTACAATGAGCAGTTCTTC; CDR3: CASSLSYGSRWGVSYNEQFF
size: NA; V: TRBV7-2; D: TRBD2; J: TRBJ2-1; DNA: TGTGCCAGCAGCTTAGGGGGACTAGCGGGTCCGGCAGAGCAGTTCTTC; CDR3: CASSLGGLAGPAEQFF
size: few; V: TRBV4-1; D: TRBD1; J: TRBJ2-1; DNA: TGCGCCAGCAGCCAGCCAGGACAGGGGCGGGGTGAGTTCTTC; CDR3: CASSQPGQGRGEFF
size: NA; V: TRBV4-3; D: NA; J: TRBJ2-1; DNA: TGCGCCAGCAGTTTAGGGGCCTACAATGAGCAGTTCTTC; CDR3: CASSLGAYNEQFF
size: NA; V: TRBV27; D: TRBD1; J: TRBJ2-3; DNA: TGTGCCAGCACCGCGGGACAGGGGGCGCTAGATACGCAGTATTTT; CDR3: CASTAGQGALDTQYF
size: NA; V: TRBV15; D: NA; J: TRBJ1-2; DNA: TGTGCCACCAGCAGAGTGAGCAGGAATGGCTACACCTTC; CDR3: CATSRVSRNGYTF
size: NA; V: TRBV5-1; D: TRBD2; J: TRBJ2-5; DNA: TGCGCCAGCAGCTTGGTGGCGGGGGGGGGCCAAGAGACCCAGTACTTC; CDR3: CASSLVAGGGQETQYF
size: NA; V: TRBV5-6; D: TRBD2; J: TRBJ2-5; DNA: TGTGCCAGCAGCCCCGCGGGGGAAGGGAGGGCCCAGTACTTC; CDR3: CASSPAGEGRAQYF
size: NA; V: TRBV4-1; D: NA; J: TRBJ1-2; DNA: TGCGCCAGCAGCCAAGATGGGACGGACAGATATGGCTACACCTTC; CDR3: CASSQDGTDRYGYTF
size: NA; V: TRBV5-1; D: NA; J: TRBJ2-5; DNA: TGCGCCAGCAGCTTGAGTGCGGAGGGGCGGGAGACCCAGTACTTC; CDR3: CASSLSAEGRETQYF
size: NA; V: TRBV28; D: TRBD1; J: TRBJ2-7; DNA: TGTGCCAGCAGGACTCCCGGGACAGGGGACTACGAGCAGTACTTC; CDR3: CASRTPGTGDYEQYF
size: NA; V: TRBV10-3; D: TRBD1; J: TRBJ1-2; DNA: TGTGCCATCAGTGACACAATCGGGACAGGAGGCGGCTACACCTTC; CDR3: CAISDTIGTGGGYTF
size: NA; V: TRBV10-3; D: TRBD2; J: TRBJ2-3; DNA: TGTGCCACCCTAGCGGGGTCTAACATAGATACGCAGTATTTT; CDR3: CATLAGSNIDTQYF
size: NA; V: TRBV19; D: NA; J: TRBJ1-4; DNA: TGTGCCAGTAGTAAGACGACAGCAACTAATGAAAAACTGTTTTTT; CDR3: CASSKTTATNEKLFF
size: NA; V: TRBV11-2; D: TRBD1; J: TRBJ1-1; DNA: TGTGCCAGCAGCCGCCTTGACAGGGGAGAGCCTGAAGCTTTCTTT; CDR3: CASSRLDRGEPEAFF
size: NA; V: TRBV11-3; D: NA; J: TRBJ2-5; DNA: TGTGCCAGCAGCTTAGTAGCGTTGGGGGAGACCCAGTACTTC; CDR3: CASSLVALGETQYF
size: NA; V: TRBV29-1; D: NA; J: TRBJ2-7; DNA: TGCAGCGTTGTTGCGGACATGGGATACGAGCAGTACTTC; CDR3: CSVVADMGYEQYF
size: NA; V: TRBV5-6; D: NA; J: TRBJ2-5; DNA: TGTGCCAGCAGCTTCTCGCCTGTGGTGGAGCAGTACTTC; CDR3: CASSFSPVVEQYF
size: NA; V: TRBV27; D: TRBD1; J: TRBJ2-7; DNA: TGTGCCAGCAGCTCCGACAGGGGGCGCGAGCAGTACTTC; CDR3: CASSSDRGREQYF
size: NA; V: TRBV5-6; D: NA; J: TRBJ1-5; DNA: TGTGCCAGCAGCTTGGCATCGGGGGGGACCGGTCAGCCCCAGCATTTT; CDR3: CASSLASGGTGQPQHF
size: NA; V: TRBV6-5; D: NA; J: TRBJ2-7; DNA: TGTGCCAGCAGTTACTCCGCCGAGACCTACGAGCAGTACTTC; CDR3: CASSYSAETYEQYF
size: NA; V: TRBV10-3; D: NA; J: TRBJ2-2; DNA: TGTGCCATCAGTGATCTGGGGGGCGGGGAGCTGTTTTTT; CDR3: CAISDLGGGELFF
size: NA; V: TRBV12-2; D: NA; J: TRBJ2-7; DNA: TGTGCAAGTCACTCCGGGACAGGGGGCTACGAGCAGTACTTC; CDR3: CASHSGTGGYEQYF
size: few; V: TRBV5-8; D: NA; J: TRBJ2-2; DNA: TGTGCCAGCAGCTTGCTTCTGGGGGAGCTGTTTTTT; CDR3: CASSLLLGELFF
size: NA; V: TRBV28; D: NA; J: TRBJ1-3; DNA: TGTGCCAGCAGTCCACCCAGAGGGGGGGGCTCTGGAAACACCATATATTTT; CDR3: CASSPPRGGGSGNTIYF
size: NA; V: TRBV2; D: NA; J: TRBJ1-1; DNA: TGTGCCAGCAGTGATGTTGTCAGAATGAACACTGAAGCTTTCTTT; CDR3: CASSDVVRMNTEAFF
size: NA; V: TRBV5-4; D: NA; J: TRBJ1-2; DNA: TGTGCCAGCAGCTCCCCCTCGGTGACTGAGAGAGCTTATGGCTACACCTTC; CDR3: CASSSPSVTERAYGYTF
size: NA; V: TRBV4-3; D: NA; J: TRBJ2-5; DNA: TGCGCCAGCAGCCAAGAAGGGAACTCGCGGCGGGGCGGGACCCAGTACTTC; CDR3: CASSQEGNSRRGGTQYF
size: medium-sized; V: TRBV25-1; D: NA; J: TRBJ1-4; DNA: TGTGCCAGCAGTGAATCGGGGAAGGCTAATGAAAAACTGTTTTTT; CDR3: CASSESGKANEKLFF
size: few; V: TRBV30; D: NA; J: TRBJ1-2; DNA: TGTGCCTGGAGTGCAACCGACACCGGCTATGGCTACACCTTC; CDR3: CAWSATDTGYGYTF
size: NA; V: TRBV6-1; D: NA; J: TRBJ2-2; DNA: TGTGCCAGCAGGTGGCAAATGAACGCCGGGGAGCTGTTTTTT; CDR3: CASRWQMNAGELFF